The subject of this entry is one T cell receptor beta chain. Its antigen remains unknown. These data originate in a study of cytomegalovirus exposure and HLA in healthy donors. Whole-study findings and limits: Per a later analysis, roughly 17,000 TCR beta sequences showed association with HLA alleles at 0.05 false discovery rate. Reports indicated that the classifier achieved high specificity and sensitivity in diagnosing cytomegalovirus status.

The CDR3 loop spans 15 amino acids. V shed 5 bases and J 3 bases; nucleotides not matched to a gene: 3. The V gene's germline CDR1 is LNHDA and CDR2 SQIVND (reference sequence). This PCR relied on a set of 60 Vbeta primers and 13 Jbeta primers. Generated by immunoSEQ multiplex PCR, the TCRdb table keeps only in-frame clones and is missing some. The sample carries approximately 77,000 clones, nearly 80% recorded once. Sequencing was carried out using PBMCs. The V and J genes are TRBV19 and TRBJ2-1; TRBD2 matches 11 bases. This receptor was identified in a man in his forties in good health and CMV-seronegative. The CDR3 coding sequence is TGTGCCAGTAGTGAGGGACTAGCGGTCTACAATGAGCAGTTCTTC. As protein: CASSEGLAVYNEQFF.